This TCR beta chain was captured by sequencing in a study of CD8 T cells in Susac syndrome. Germline V gene lookup returns CDR1 MDHEN and CDR2 SYDVKM. The CDR3 is made up of 13 amino acids. Trimming stripped 1 base from V and 5 bases from J, with 6 bases between. RNA totalling roughly 0.5 to 1 ug underwent reverse transcription with random hexamers. MiXCR, run by TCRdb on the immunoSEQ multiplex PCR reads, gives a single entry per CDR3 protein. The table includes 160,000 or so distinct CDR3 sequences, 85% to 95% detected once. This chain connects TRBV28 to TRBJ2-1; D remains ambiguous. Material for sequencing was CD8+ T cells from PBMCs. This clonotype originated in a human donor with multiple sclerosis. The CDR3: CASSLFRNNEQFF. CDR3 DNA sequence: TGTGCCAGCAGTTTATTCCGGAACAATGAGCAGTTCTTC.